These T cell receptor beta chains were read from a single sample in a study of cytomegalovirus exposure and HLA in healthy donors. Repertoires were generated with immunoSEQ multiplex PCR, while TCRdb's copy carries only in-frame clones and drops some. Of tens of thousands of clones listed, 82% are singletons. Sequencing was done on a sample of PBMCs. The receptors were gathered from a man between 18 and 35 years old in good health and CMV-seronegative. The CDR3 runs from the conserved cysteine through the conserved F or W. D genes are given only for firm matches. Where a row states a size, it is once, few, many or the class of an expanded clone; other rows omit it.

d_call,clone_size,j_call,v_call,cdr3_nt,cdr3_aa
NA,few,TRBJ1-2,TRBV19,TGTGCCAGTAGTATCACCTCGGCAGGGAGGATGAGCGGCTACACCTTC,CASSITSAGRMSGYTF
NA,NA,TRBJ1-3,TRBV28,TGTGCCAGCAGTTTATTGGCAGCTGGAAACACCATATATTTT,CASSLLAAGNTIYF
NA,NA,TRBJ2-7,TRBV5-1,TGCGCCAGCAGCTTCCAACCCGGGAGCTCCTACGAGCAGTACTTC,CASSFQPGSSYEQYF
TRBD1,NA,TRBJ1-4,TRBV15,TGTGCCACCAGCAGAGGGCCAGGGGGGAACGAGGGTGAAAAACTGTTTTTT,CATSRGPGGNEGEKLFF
TRBD2,NA,TRBJ2-1,TRBV4-3,TGCGCCAGCAGCAAGCCGGGCGGGAGTGTTGATGAGCAGTTCTTC,CASSKPGGSVDEQFF
NA,NA,TRBJ2-1,TRBV19,TGTGCCAGTAGTATCCCAACGGGTTCAAACAATGAGCAGTTCTTC,CASSIPTGSNNEQFF
TRBD1,NA,TRBJ2-7,TRBV6-5,TGTGCCAGCAGTCCCGGGACAGGGACGCGCGGCGAGCAGTACTTC,CASSPGTGTRGEQYF
NA,NA,TRBJ2-7,TRBV6-1,TGTGCCAGCAAACAATTGTACGAGCAGTACTTC,CASKQLYEQYF
TRBD1,few,TRBJ2-7,TRBV2,TGTGCCACCGGACAGGGGGGCACCTACGAGCAGTACTTC,CATGQGGTYEQYF
TRBD2,NA,TRBJ2-3,TRBV27,TGTGCCAGCAGTTATTTAGCGGGAAGCACAGATACGCAGTATTTT,CASSYLAGSTDTQYF
TRBD2,NA,TRBJ2-1,TRBV5-1,TGCGCCAGCAGCTTGGTTGGGACTAGCGGTAGTGAGCAGTTCTTC,CASSLVGTSGSEQFF
NA,NA,TRBJ1-1,TRBV2,TGTGCCACCCACAGGGATTTGAACACTGAAGCTTTCTTT,CATHRDLNTEAFF
TRBD2,NA,TRBJ2-2,TRBV5-1,TGCGCCAGCAGCTTTTTAGCTAGCGGGGGAAACACCGGGGAGCTGTTTTTT,CASSFLASGGNTGELFF
TRBD1,NA,TRBJ1-2,TRBV19,TGTGCCAGTAGTCAACCCGGGACAGGGTATAACTATGGCTACACCTTC,CASSQPGTGYNYGYTF
NA,NA,TRBJ2-7,TRBV28,TGTGCCAGCAGTCTACCCTCTCCGGGAGCAGGCGAGCAGTACTTC,CASSLPSPGAGEQYF
TRBD1,NA,TRBJ2-3,TRBV28,TGTGCCAGCAGCCTACAGGGGGCGCTCTCAGATACGCAGTATTTT,CASSLQGALSDTQYF
NA,once,TRBJ1-1,TRBV11-2,TGTGCCAGCAGCCCCTTATTAGGGGTCGGCACTGAAGCTTTCTTT,CASSPLLGVGTEAFF
TRBD1,NA,TRBJ1-5,TRBV25-1,TGTGCCAGCAGTACTACAGGGGATCAGCCCCAGCATTTT,CASSTTGDQPQHF
NA,NA,TRBJ2-1,TRBV4-3,TGCGCCAGCAGCCAAGAGAGTACGGCGGTCTCCTACAATGAGCAGTTCTTC,CASSQESTAVSYNEQFF
TRBD1,NA,TRBJ1-2,TRBV10-2,TGCGCCACCTCGGGACAGTCGGCCATTGGCTACACCTTC,CATSGQSAIGYTF
TRBD1,few,TRBJ2-2,TRBV6-1,TGTGCCAGCAGTAATACAGGGGCCACCGGGGAGCTGTTTTTT,CASSNTGATGELFF
NA,NA,TRBJ2-1,TRBV27,TGTGCCAGCAGTTTAGAGCCGACAGATTACAATGAGCAGTTCTTC,CASSLEPTDYNEQFF
TRBD1,NA,TRBJ2-7,TRBV5-4,TGTGCCAGCAGCACGCAGGGGGCATCGATCTACGAGCAGTACTTC,CASSTQGASIYEQYF
TRBD2,once,TRBJ2-1,TRBV19,TGTGCCAGTAGTATACGTCTAGCGGGGATATACAATGAGCAGTTCTTC,CASSIRLAGIYNEQFF
NA,few,TRBJ2-1,TRBV30,TGTGCCTGGAGCGACGGGAGTGAGCAGTTCTTC,CAWSDGSEQFF
TRBD1,once,TRBJ1-2,TRBV5-5,TGTGCCAGCAGCACGACAGGGAGCTACACCTTC,CASSTTGSYTF
NA,NA,TRBJ1-1,TRBV29-1,TGCAGCGAAATGCGGGGGTCAAGTACTGAAGCTTTCTTT,CSEMRGSSTEAFF
NA,NA,TRBJ2-5,TRBV2,TGTGCCAGCATGAGGGAACCCCAAGAGACCCAGTACTTC,CASMREPQETQYF
NA,few,TRBJ2-5,TRBV7-2,TGTGCCAGCAGCTTACTCGGGGTAGACCAAGAGACCCAGTACTTC,CASSLLGVDQETQYF
TRBD2,NA,TRBJ2-1,TRBV2,TGTGCCATGACGGGACTAGCGGGAGGGAGCAATGAGCAGTTCTTC,CAMTGLAGGSNEQFF
NA,NA,TRBJ2-2,TRBV13,TGTGCCAGCAGCTCCCCGACAGACATCACCGGGGAGCTGTTTTTT,CASSSPTDITGELFF
TRBD2,NA,TRBJ2-7,TRBV28,TGTGCCAGCAACCCTCTAGCGGGTGAGCCCTACGAGCAGTACTTC,CASNPLAGEPYEQYF
NA,NA,TRBJ2-7,TRBV30,TGTGCCTGGATGGACAGCTACGAGCAGTACTTC,CAWMDSYEQYF
NA,NA,TRBJ1-2,TRBV28,NA,CASSSSDRWGYGYTF
NA,NA,TRBJ2-7,TRBV19,TGTGCCAGTAGTATGGCGGGGAATTCCTACGAGCAGTACTTC,CASSMAGNSYEQYF
TRBD1,NA,TRBJ2-7,TRBV2,TGTGCCAGCAGTCGGATAACAGGGGTCATGAACGAGCAGTACTTC,CASSRITGVMNEQYF
TRBD1,NA,TRBJ1-3,TRBV9,TGTGCCAGCAGCCCCGGGGGGACAGGGCTCGCTGGAAACACCATATATTTT,CASSPGGTGLAGNTIYF
NA,NA,TRBJ1-1,TRBV18,TGTGCCAGCTCACGCACACCGGAGGCTGAAGCTTTCTTT,CASSRTPEAEAFF
NA,NA,TRBJ2-5,TRBV5-8,TGTGTCAGCAGCTTGCCGCCTGTAGGCGGGAAACGAGAGACCCAGTACTTC,CVSSLPPVGGKRETQYF
TRBD2,NA,TRBJ2-1,TRBV7-2,TGTGCCAGCAGCTTAGGACTAGCGGGAATCTACAATGAGCAGTTCTTC,CASSLGLAGIYNEQFF
NA,NA,TRBJ2-3,TRBV19,TGTGCCAGCAGGACAGCTAGCACAGATACGCAGTATTTT,CASRTASTDTQYF
NA,NA,TRBJ1-5,TRBV7-9,TGTGCCAGCAGCTTTGAGGGTGAGAAGTATCAGCCCCAGCATTTT,CASSFEGEKYQPQHF
TRBD2,NA,TRBJ2-7,TRBV4-1,TGCGCCAGCAGCCAACTAGCCGGACTAGCGGGCTCCTACGAGCAGTACTTC,CASSQLAGLAGSYEQYF
NA,NA,TRBJ2-6,TRBV9,TGTGCCAGCAGCGTAGACGGTGCTGGGGCCAACGTCCTGACTTTC,CASSVDGAGANVLTF
TRBD1,NA,TRBJ1-1,TRBV28,TGTGCCAGCCGCATCAGGGGGCGGAACACTGAAGCTTTCTTT,CASRIRGRNTEAFF
NA,NA,TRBJ2-7,TRBV7-9,TGTGCCAGCAGCTTAGGGGGCGCGGGGGAGCAGTACTTC,CASSLGGAGEQYF
TRBD1,NA,TRBJ1-5,TRBV4-3,TGCGCCAGCAGCCCGGGGACAGGTCGTCCGGGGAATCAGCCCCAGCATTTT,CASSPGTGRPGNQPQHF
NA,NA,TRBJ2-3,TRBV11-3,TGTGCCAGCAGCCAATTGGGACACGCGCAGTATTTT,CASSQLGHAQYF
TRBD2,NA,TRBJ2-1,TRBV7-2,TGTGCCAGCAGCTTAGTAGCTAGCGGGCCCTACAATGAGCAGTTCTTC,CASSLVASGPYNEQFF